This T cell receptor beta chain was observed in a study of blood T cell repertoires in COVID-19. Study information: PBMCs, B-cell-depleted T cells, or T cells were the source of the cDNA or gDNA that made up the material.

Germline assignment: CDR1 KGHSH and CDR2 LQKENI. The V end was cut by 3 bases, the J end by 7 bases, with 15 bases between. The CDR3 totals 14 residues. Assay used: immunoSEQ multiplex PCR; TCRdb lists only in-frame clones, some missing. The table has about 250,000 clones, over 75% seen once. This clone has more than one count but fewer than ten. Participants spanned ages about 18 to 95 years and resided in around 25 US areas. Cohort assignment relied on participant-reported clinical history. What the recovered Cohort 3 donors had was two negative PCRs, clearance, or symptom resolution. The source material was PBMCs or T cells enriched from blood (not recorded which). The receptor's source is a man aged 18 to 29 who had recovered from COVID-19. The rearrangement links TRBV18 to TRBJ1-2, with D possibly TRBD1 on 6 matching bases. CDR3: CASSPKTGTAGYTF. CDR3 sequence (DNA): TGTGCCAGCTCACCTAAAACAGGGACCGCTGGCTACACCTTC.